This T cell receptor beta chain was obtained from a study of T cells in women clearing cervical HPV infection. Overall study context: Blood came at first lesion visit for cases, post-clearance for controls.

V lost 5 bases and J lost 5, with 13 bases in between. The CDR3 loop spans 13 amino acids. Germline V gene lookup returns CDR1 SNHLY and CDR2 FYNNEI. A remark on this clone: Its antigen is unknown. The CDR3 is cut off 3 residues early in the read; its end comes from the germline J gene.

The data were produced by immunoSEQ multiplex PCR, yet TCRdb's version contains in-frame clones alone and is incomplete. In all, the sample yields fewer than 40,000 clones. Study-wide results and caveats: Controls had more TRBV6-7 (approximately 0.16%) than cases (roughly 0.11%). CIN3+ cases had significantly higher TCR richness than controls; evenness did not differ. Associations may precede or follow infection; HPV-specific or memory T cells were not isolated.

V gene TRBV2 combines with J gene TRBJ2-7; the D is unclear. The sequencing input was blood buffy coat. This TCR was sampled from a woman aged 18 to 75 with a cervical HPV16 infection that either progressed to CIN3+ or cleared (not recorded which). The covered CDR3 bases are TGTGCCAGCAGTCCCTCGGGTTTCAACGAG. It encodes CASSPSGFNE. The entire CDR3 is CASSPSGFNEQYF.